The 13 T cell receptor beta chains reported below all come from one sample, sequenced in a study of regulatory T cells in long-lasting Graves disease. Time point given: newly diagnosed GD, antithyroid drugs for less than 3 months. Preparation of the TCR library used RNA extracted from PBMCs. Relying on iRepertoire HTBI primers and Arm-PCR of CDR3 regions, the team built TCR beta libraries. TCRdb reprocessed the multiplex PCR reads with MiXCR, giving one entry per CDR3 protein. The profile shows 350,000 to 550,000 distinct CDR3 sequences, 15% of them singletons. This same sample was also taken into another study, of T cells in Graves' hyperthyroidism and ophthalmopathy.

Specimen: peripheral blood mononuclear cells (PBMCs), collected at new diagnosis, from a patient treated with antithyroid drugs. The receptors come from a woman aged 30 to 39 with Graves disease.

The chain uses TRBV18 and TRBJ2-3; D is unclear. Germline CDR1 is KGHSH and CDR2 is LQKENI. V was shortened by 0 bases and J by 4 bases, with 5 bases between the two germline ends. The CDR3 extends over 13 amino acids. The CDR3, as DNA: TGTGCCAGCTCACCACCGGTGGCAGATACGCAGTATTTT. It yields the protein CASSPPVADTQYF.

This clonotype has a count of ten or more. The rearrangement uses TRBV28 and TRBJ2-1, with D perhaps TRBD1 (6 bases). The CDR3 extends over 16 amino acids. Trimming cost V 1 base and J 0 bases, with 10 bases left between them. Germline V gives CDR1 MDHEN, CDR2 SYDVKM. CDR3 residues: CASSLLGGSSYNEQFF. The CDR3 nucleotides are TGTGCCAGCAGTTTATTAGGGGGTAGCTCCTACAATGAGCAGTTCTTC. Variable domain in full (rest from reference TRBV28 and TRBJ2-1): DVKVTQSSRYLVKRTGEKVFLECVQDMDHENMFWYRQDPGLGLRLIYFSYDVKMKEKGDIPEGYSVSREKKERFSLILESASTNQTSMYLCASSLLGGSSYNEQFFGPGTRLTVL.

The chain has TRBV12-3 or TRBV12-4 and TRBJ1-4; D possibly corresponds to TRBD1 (6 bases). Trimming removed 3 bases from V and 2 bases from J, with 22 bases in between. The CDR3 is made up of 19 amino acids. The CDR3 nucleotides are TGTGCCAGCAGTTTGTCGTTCGGGACAAGGAGCAGGACTAATGAAAAACTGTTTTTT. Residues: CASSLSFGTRSRTNEKLFF.

Comment on this clonotype: Since a much larger clone is just one base distant, this may be a read error. The chain joins TRBV6-5 to TRBJ2-7, with a tentative D call TRBD1 (5 bases). CDR3 length: 13 residues. V was clipped by 4 bases and J by 7 bases, with 14 bases between them. Germline values: CDR1 MNHEY, CDR2 SVGAGI. CDR3 sequence (DNA): TGTGCCAGCAGTTCACCCAGGGTCGGGGAGCAGTACTTC. This encodes CASSSPRVGEQYF.

Many counts were recorded for this clonotype. The J gene is TRBJ1-5, the V gene TRBV28, with 7 bases that match TRBD1. The CDR3 length is 15 residues. V shed 2 bases, J shed 6 bases, and the junction held 7 bases outside the gene matches. CDR1 MDHEN and CDR2 SYDVKM come from the germline V gene. The chain's CDR3 is CASSLRQGVVQPQHF. The CDR3 DNA is TGTGCCAGCAGTTTAAGACAGGGCGTTGTTCAGCCCCAGCATTTT.

The count of this clonotype is one. The chain has TRBV9 and TRBJ1-1; no definite D call. Germline V CDR1 and CDR2: SGDLS, YYNGEE. The V end was cut by 0 bases, the J end by 5 bases, with 14 bases between. The CDR3 runs to 15 residues. The CDR3 protein is CASSVGNPLGTEAFF. CDR3 DNA: TGTGCCAGCAGCGTAGGTAACCCCTTGGGGACTGAAGCTTTCTTT.

Ten or more counts support this clonotype. The chain is built from TRBV29-1 and TRBJ1-2; D unclear. The ends were cut back, 2 bases at V and 7 bases at J, with 5 bases in the middle. Germline lookup yields CDR1 SQVTM and CDR2 ANQGSEA. This CDR3 has 10 amino acids. The CDR3 here is CSVESGGYTF. As DNA, the CDR3 is TGCAGCGTTGAATCGGGTGGCTACACCTTC. The variable domain in full, completed from reference TRBV29-1 and TRBJ1-2, reads SAVISQKPSRDICQRGTSLTIQCQVDSQVTMMFWYRQQPGQSLTLIATANQGSEATYESGFVIDKFPISRPNLTFSTLTVSNMSPEDSSIYLCSVESGGYTFGSGTRLTVV.

This clonotype was seen ten or more times. The chain employs TRBV30 and TRBJ2-3; 7 nucleotides agree with TRBD2. Trimming removed 5 bases from V and 4 bases from J; junction bases left unmatched: 12. The CDR3 is 15 residues long. Germline loops: CDR1 GTSNPN, CDR2 SVGIG (reference sequence). CDR3: CAWGAWGREADTQYF. The CDR3 DNA is TGTGCCTGGGGCGCTTGGGGTCGGGAGGCAGATACGCAGTATTTT.

This clonotype was counted only a few times. The V gene is TRBV19, the J gene TRBJ2-7; D is possibly TRBD1 (6 bases). In germline, CDR1 is LNHDA, CDR2 SQIVND (reference sequence). With 5 bases removed from V and 1 base from J, the gap between germline ends came to 12 bases. CDR3 length: 14 residues. The CDR3, as DNA: TGTGCCAGTAGTCCACGGACAGCTTCCTACGAGCAGTACTTC. It is translated as CASSPRTASYEQYF.

This clonotype was counted between two and nine times. V is TRBV29-1 and J is TRBJ2-5, with 8 bases lining up with TRBD1. The CDR3 totals 15 residues. The V gene's germline CDR1 is SQVTM and CDR2 ANQGSEA. J gave up 2 bases and V 6 bases, and 11 bases lay outside the gene matches. The CDR3 DNA is TGCAGCGTGGAGGGGGCAGGGGGCGTTCAAGAGACCCAGTACTTC. It encodes CSVEGAGGVQETQYF.

This sequence joins TRBV12-3 or TRBV12-4 and TRBJ1-2; D is undetermined. The CDR3 covers 13 residues. Trimming removed 4 bases from V and 3 bases from J, with 9 bases in between. For the CDR3, the DNA is TGTGCCAGCAGTTCCACCCCCTACTATGGCTACACCTTC. This codes for CASSSTPYYGYTF.

This chain uses TRBV9 with TRBJ2-7; D ambiguous. The V gene's germline CDR1 is SGDLS and CDR2 YYNGEE. The CDR3 sequence is 11 residues long. Trimming took off 7 bases at V and 5 bases at J, with 10 bases between the two ends. This CDR3 is CASGPPNEQYF. DNA for the CDR3: TGTGCCAGCGGACCACCGAACGAGCAGTACTTC. Complete variable domain (other parts from reference TRBV9 and TRBJ2-7): DSGVTQTPKHLITATGQRVTLRCSPRSGDLSVYWYQQSLDQGLQFLIQYYNGEERAKGNILERFSAQQFPDLHSELNLSSLELGDSALYFCASGPPNEQYFGPGTRLTVT.

This clonotype was recorded at least ten times. The V call is TRBV7-9, the J call TRBJ2-7; D possibly corresponds to TRBD2 (6 bases). The CDR3 extends over 15 amino acids. V lost 5 bases to trimming and J lost 0 bases, with 14 bases between them. Germline assignment: CDR1 SEHNR and CDR2 FQNEAQ (reference sequence). In DNA, the CDR3 is TGTGCCAGCAGCCCGTACGGGGAGGACTCCTACGAGCAGTACTTC. Residues: CASSPYGEDSYEQYF. The full variable domain, with the rest looked up from reference TRBV7-9 and TRBJ2-7, is DTGVSQNPRHKITKRGQNVTFRCDPISEHNRLYWYRQTLGQGPEFLTYFQNEAQLEKSRLLSDRFSAERPKGSFSTLEIQRTEQGDSAMYLCASSPYGEDSYEQYFGPGTRLTVT.